The present T cell receptor beta chain was sequenced within a study of graft-versus-host responses after intestinal transplantation. Study overall: After anti-thymocyte globulin induction, recipients took tacrolimus and steroids for roughly three years. Study-level points and caveats: Some GvH clones were seen earlier in gut or blood, suggesting intestinal origin.

Note on this clone: Its antigen remains unknown.

Losses at the gene ends were 5 bases for V and 4 bases for J; bases not matched to a gene: 3. Looked up from germline, CDR1 is SGHDN and CDR2 is FVKESK. The CDR3 extends over 13 amino acids. Measured with immunoSEQ multiplex PCR; TCRdb has only the in-frame clones, and not every one. The table shows approximately 99,000 clones, with about nine tenths occurring only once. V gene TRBV14 combines with J gene TRBJ1-2, with TRBD1 matching 8 bases. The sequences come from unstimulated CD8+ T cells sorted from spleen or lymph node cells, collected before transplant. The receptor's source is a human donor who was the organ donor for an intestinal transplant. The DNA of the CDR3 is TGTGCCAGCAGCTCTGACAGGGGCTATGGCTACACCTTC. It codes for CASSSDRGYGYTF.